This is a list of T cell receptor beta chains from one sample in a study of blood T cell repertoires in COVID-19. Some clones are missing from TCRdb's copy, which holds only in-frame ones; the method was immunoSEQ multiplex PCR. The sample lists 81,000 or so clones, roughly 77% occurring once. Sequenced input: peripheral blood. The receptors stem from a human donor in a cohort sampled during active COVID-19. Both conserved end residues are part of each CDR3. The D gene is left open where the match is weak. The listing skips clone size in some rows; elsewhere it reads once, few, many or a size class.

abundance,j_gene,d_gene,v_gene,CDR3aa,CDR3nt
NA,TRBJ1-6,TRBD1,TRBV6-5,CASRRQGINSPLHF,TGTGCCAGCAGGAGACAGGGGATTAATTCACCCCTCCACTTT
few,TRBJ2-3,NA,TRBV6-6,CASSLGPTTDTQYF,TGTGCCAGCAGTTTGGGCCCTACTACAGATACGCAGTATTTT
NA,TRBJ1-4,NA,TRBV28,CASGGHPEKLFF,TGTGCCAGCGGGGGACATCCCGAAAAACTGTTTTTT
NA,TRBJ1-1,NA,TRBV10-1,CASSAGRGTEAFF,TGCGCCAGCAGTGCAGGAAGGGGGACTGAAGCTTTCTTT
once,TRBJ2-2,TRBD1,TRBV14,CASSQVTGHTGELFF,TGTGCCAGCAGCCAGGTGACAGGGCACACCGGGGAGCTGTTTTTT
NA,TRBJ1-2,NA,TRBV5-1,CASSLSLQRDGYTF,TGCGCCAGCAGCTTGAGTCTCCAACGAGATGGCTACACCTTC
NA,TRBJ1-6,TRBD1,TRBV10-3,CAISEWALGQKNSPLHF,TGTGCCATCAGTGAGTGGGCATTGGGACAGAAGAATTCACCCCTCCACTTT
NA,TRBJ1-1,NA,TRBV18,CASSPPTGENTEAFF,TGTGCCAGCTCACCACCTACGGGAGAAAACACTGAAGCTTTCTTT
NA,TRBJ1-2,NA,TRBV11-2,CASSSRRGAIYGYTF,TGTGCCAGCAGCTCGCGTCGGGGGGCGATCTATGGCTACACCTTC
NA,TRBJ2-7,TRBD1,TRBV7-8,CASSQTGRRNEQYF,TGTGCCAGCAGCCAGACAGGGAGACGAAACGAGCAGTACTTC
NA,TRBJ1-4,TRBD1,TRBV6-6,CASSSQGVASEKLFF,TGTGCCAGCAGTTCACAGGGGGTTGCCAGTGAAAAACTGTTTTTT
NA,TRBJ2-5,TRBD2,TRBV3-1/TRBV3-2,CASSQPGLAGDQETQYF,TGTGCCAGCAGCCAACCCGGACTAGCGGGGGACCAAGAGACCCAGTACTTC
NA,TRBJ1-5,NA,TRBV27,CASSVSRDQPQHF,TGTGCCAGCAGCGTGAGCAGGGATCAGCCCCAGCATTTT
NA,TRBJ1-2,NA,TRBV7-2,CASSSHQPRRYGYTF,TGTGCCAGCAGCTCCCATCAGCCGAGGAGGTATGGCTACACCTTC
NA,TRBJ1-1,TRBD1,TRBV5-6,CASSFDRALKEAFF,TGTGCCAGCAGCTTTGACAGGGCCCTCAAAGAAGCTTTCTTT
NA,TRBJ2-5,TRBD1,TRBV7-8,CASSLGSGQGWETQYF,TGTGCCAGCAGCTTAGGGTCCGGACAGGGGTGGGAGACCCAGTACTTC
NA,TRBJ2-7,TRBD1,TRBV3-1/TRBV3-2,CASSQWDRGSGEQYF,TGTGCCAGCAGCCAGTGGGACAGGGGCTCGGGGGAGCAGTACTTC
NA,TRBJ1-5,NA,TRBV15,CATSKKQQPQHF,TGTGCCACCAGCAAAAAACAGCAGCCCCAGCATTTT
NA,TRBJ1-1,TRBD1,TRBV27,CASSTLGQGNTEAFF,TGTGCCAGCAGTACCTTGGGACAGGGGAACACTGAAGCTTTCTTT
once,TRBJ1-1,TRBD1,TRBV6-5,CASSKRTGGEREAFF,TGTGCCAGCAGTAAGCGAACAGGGGGCGAGCGGGAAGCTTTCTTT
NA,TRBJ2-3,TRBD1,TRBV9,CASSSQGYTDTQYF,TGTGCCAGCAGCTCACAGGGGTACACAGATACGCAGTATTTT
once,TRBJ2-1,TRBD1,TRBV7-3,CASSLAQGATNEQFF,TGTGCCAGCAGCTTAGCTCAGGGGGCTACCAATGAGCAGTTCTTC
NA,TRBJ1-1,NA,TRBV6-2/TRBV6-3,CASSFGNTEAFF,TGTGCCAGCAGTTTCGGGAACACTGAAGCTTTCTTT
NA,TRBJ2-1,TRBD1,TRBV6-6,CASSRRQGGDEQFF,TGTGCCAGCAGCCGCCGACAGGGGGGCGATGAGCAGTTCTTC
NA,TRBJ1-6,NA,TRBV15,CATSVGGPLHF,TGTGCCACCAGCGTGGGGGGACCCCTCCACTTT
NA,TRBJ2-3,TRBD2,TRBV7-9,CASSLQGGLDTQYF,TGTGCCAGCAGCTTACAGGGAGGGTTAGATACGCAGTATTTT
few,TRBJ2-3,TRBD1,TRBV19,CASSKPGQPKDTQYF,TGTGCCAGTAGTAAACCGGGACAGCCCAAAGATACGCAGTATTTT
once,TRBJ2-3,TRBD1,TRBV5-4,CASSRTGSTDTQYF,TGTGCCAGCAGTAGGACAGGGAGCACAGATACGCAGTATTTT
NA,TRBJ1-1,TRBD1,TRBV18,CASSLGQGGPEAFF,TGTGCCAGCTCCCTCGGACAGGGAGGGCCTGAAGCTTTCTTT
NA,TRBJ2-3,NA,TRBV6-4,CASSEALYTDTQYF,TGTGCCAGCAGTGAGGCTTTATACACAGATACGCAGTATTTT
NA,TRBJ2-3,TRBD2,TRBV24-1,CATSDAAGGSRNTQYF,TGTGCCACCAGTGATGCCGCGGGGGGGTCGAGGAATACGCAGTATTTT
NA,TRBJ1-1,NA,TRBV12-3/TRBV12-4,CASSFQRDTEAFF,TGTGCCAGCAGTTTTCAGAGGGACACTGAAGCTTTCTTT